This TCR beta chain is from a study of T cell responses to AZD1222 COVID-19 vaccine. Germline CDR1 reads SGDLS; CDR2 reads YYNGEE. V lost 0 bases, J lost 3 bases, and 9 bases stayed unmatched. The CDR3 runs 17 residues. Pooling was applied to second doses at about 4 or about 12 weeks. This clone occurred once. The target antigen is unknown. Whole-study results and caveats: Spike as a whole was targeted by vaccine-associated CD4 TCRs, dominant at 160-218 and 743-854. Baseline antibody screening turned up just a handful of seropositive AZD1222 recipients. Clonal diversity was possibly underestimated; the donors were predominantly white British and more often female.

Sequencing was performed with immunoSEQ multiplex PCR; in TCRdb, only in-frame clones are kept and a portion is missing. The sample shows fewer than 200,000 clones, 85% to 90% of them seen only once. The chain links TRBV9 to TRBJ2-7; TRBD1 matches 10 bases. The source was peripheral blood, collected 28 days after the second AZD1222 dose. The sequence was collected from an adult who received the AZD1222 COVID-19 vaccine. The CDR3 region is CASSVASGQGEGYEQYF. The DNA of the CDR3 is TGTGCCAGCAGCGTAGCTTCAGGACAGGGGGAAGGCTACGAGCAGTACTTC.